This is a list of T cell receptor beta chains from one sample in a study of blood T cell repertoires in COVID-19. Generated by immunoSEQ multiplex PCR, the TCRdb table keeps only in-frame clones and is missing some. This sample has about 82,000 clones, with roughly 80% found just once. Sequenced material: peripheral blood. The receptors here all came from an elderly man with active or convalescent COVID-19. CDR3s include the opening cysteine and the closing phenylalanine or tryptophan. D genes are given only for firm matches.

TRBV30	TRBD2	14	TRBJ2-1	CAWGLAGEVGEQFF	TGTGCCTGGGGACTAGCGGGAGAAGTGGGGGAGCAGTTCTTC
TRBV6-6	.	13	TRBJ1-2	CASSYDSNYGYTF	TGTGCCAGCAGTTACGACAGCAACTATGGCTACACCTTC
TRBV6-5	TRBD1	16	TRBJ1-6	CASSYPRDRGHSPLHF	TGTGCCAGCAGTTACCCCCGGGACAGGGGTCATTCACCCCTCCACTTT
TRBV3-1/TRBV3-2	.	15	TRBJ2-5	CASSQKPGQWETQYF	TGTGCCAGCAGTCAAAAACCGGGACAATGGGAGACCCAGTACTTC
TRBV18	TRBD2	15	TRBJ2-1	CASSSSGGTYNEQFF	TGTGCCAGCTCATCTAGCGGGGGTACCTACAATGAGCAGTTCTTC
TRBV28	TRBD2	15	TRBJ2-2	CASSLGGAGTGELFF	TGTGCCAGCAGTTTGGGAGGGGCGGGGACCGGGGAGCTGTTTTTT
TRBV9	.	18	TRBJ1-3	CASSVQTGTEGFQNTIYF	TGTGCCAGCAGCGTTCAGACCGGGACGGAGGGTTTTCAAAACACCATATATTTT
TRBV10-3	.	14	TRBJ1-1	CAISVGQDDTEAFF	TGTGCCATCAGTGTAGGCCAGGATGACACTGAAGCTTTCTTT
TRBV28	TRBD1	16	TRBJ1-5	CASQRADRGRNQPQHF	TGTGCCAGCCAAAGGGCCGACAGGGGCCGCAATCAGCCCCAGCATTTT
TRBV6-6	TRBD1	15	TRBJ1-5	CATRQGQNSNQPQHF	TGTGCCACCCGCCAGGGACAGAATAGCAATCAGCCCCAGCATTTT
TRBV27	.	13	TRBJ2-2	CASSYLNTGELFF	TGTGCCAGCAGTTATCTTAACACCGGGGAGCTGTTTTTT
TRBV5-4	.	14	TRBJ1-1	CASSLNRVGTEAFF	TGTGCCAGCAGTTTAAACAGGGTTGGAACTGAAGCTTTCTTT
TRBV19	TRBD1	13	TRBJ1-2	CASGDRANYGYTF	TGTGCCAGTGGGGACAGAGCTAACTATGGCTACACCTTC
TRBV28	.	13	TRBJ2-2	CASTRENTGELFF	TGTGCCAGCACGAGGGAAAACACCGGGGAGCTGTTTTTT